This T cell receptor beta chain comes out of a study of cytomegalovirus exposure and HLA in healthy donors. Study in general: A later analysis reported the 120 or so validation repertoires used the same platform as the approximately 650 first-cohort repertoires. Study observations and caveats: The classifier reportedly diagnosed cytomegalovirus status with high sensitivity and specificity. The authors listed some 150 TCR beta chains as cytomegalovirus-associated. A subsequent analysis found that TCR clusters from the first cohort also tended to co-occur in the 90 to 150 validation repertoires, with approximately 95% of cluster scores above 0.

Unmatched junction bases numbered 8, after V lost 1 base and J lost 6 bases. The germline V gene encodes CDR1 MGHRA and CDR2 YSYEKL. This CDR3 has 16 residues. A remark on this clone: Antigen: not known.

Method: immunoSEQ multiplex PCR; TCRdb's copy keeps in-frame clones and lacks some. The sample has about 160,000 clones, roughly 80% seen once; the top ten hold over 2%. The specimen sequenced was PBMCs. This chain joins TRBV4-1 and TRBJ2-1, with 8 bases aligning to TRBD2. The TCR originated in a man younger than 40 in good health and CMV-seropositive. The CDR3 DNA follows: TGCGCCAGCAGCCAAGTCCGGCCAGCGGGGGTCAATGAGCAGTTCTTC. Translating it yields CASSQVRPAGVNEQFF.